Below are 29 T cell receptor beta chains sequenced from a single sample in a study of T-cell memory formation after mild COVID-19. MiXCR was run by TCRdb on the 5' RACE reads, yielding one entry per CDR3 protein. The sample yields 350,000 or so distinct CDR3 sequences, roughly 20% seen once. Material for sequencing was PBMCs or a T cell subset sorted from them (not recorded which). These receptors originate from an adult woman who had mild COVID-19 (a few samples of this study predate the infection). Cell type and time point are not known.

The CDR3 reads CASSFGGRESYNEQFF. The CDR3 nucleotides are TGCGCCAGCAGCTTCGGCGGTAGGGAGTCCTACAATGAGCAGTTCTTC. V is TRBV5-1 and J is TRBJ2-1; TRBD2 is a possible D gene (5 bases). Germline V gene sequence: CDR1 SGHRS, CDR2 YFSETQ. V was trimmed by 2 bases and J by 1 base, leaving 13 bases between them. The length of the CDR3 is 16 residues. Full variable domain (remainder filled in from reference TRBV5-1 and TRBJ2-1): KAGVTQTPRYLIKTRGQQVTLSCSPISGHRSVSWYQQTPGQGLQFLFEYFSETQRNKGNFPGRFSGRQFSNSRSEMNVSTLELGDSALYLCASSFGGRESYNEQFFGPGTRLTVL.

The chain combines TRBV3-1 with TRBJ1-1; 10 bases are shared with TRBD1. The CDR3 is 15 amino acids. V shed 4 bases, J shed 3 bases, and the junction held 5 bases outside the gene matches. Germline V gene data show CDR1 as LGHDT and CDR2 as YNNKEL (reference sequence). The CDR3 reads CASSPRDRGYTEAFF. The CDR3 region has the DNA TGTGCCAGCAGCCCTCGGGACAGGGGATACACTGAAGCTTTCTTT.

V and J are TRBV12-3 or TRBV12-4 and TRBJ2-5; no reliable D call. The germline V and J ends were trimmed by 4 bases and 4 bases, with 10 bases remaining between them. The CDR3 consists of 13 residues. This CDR3 is CASSSTRRETQYF. CDR3 coding DNA: TGTGCCAGCAGTTCGACCCGTCGAGAGACCCAGTACTTC.

The gene calls are TRBV20-1 and TRBJ1-5; TRBD1 agrees at 7 bases. The CDR3 contains 14 residues. Trimming at V came to 2 bases and at J to 2 bases, leaving 3 bases not matched to a gene. In germline, CDR1 is DFQATT, CDR2 SNEGSKA (reference sequence). The DNA of the CDR3 is TGCAGTGCTAGACAGGGGGGACGCAATCAGCCCCAGCATTTT. Protein product: CSARQGGRNQPQHF.

The chain employs TRBV12-5 and TRBJ1-2, with D maybe TRBD1 (6 bases). Germline V gene lookup returns CDR1 LGHNT and CDR2 FRNRAP. This CDR3 is built from 15 residues. The ends were cut back, 6 bases at V and 4 bases at J, with 18 bases in the middle. CDR3 nucleotide sequence: TGTGCTAGTGGACTACCGGGACACGCGCTCTATGGCTACACCTTC. It is translated as CASGLPGHALYGYTF.

This clonotype appeared a few times. The chain joins TRBV12-3 or TRBV12-4 to TRBJ2-7; 8 bases match TRBD1. The CDR3 has 14 residues. Trimming at V came to 3 bases and at J to 6 bases, leaving 7 bases not matched to a gene. CDR3 bases: TGTGCCAGCAGTTTGGACAGGGCAACCCCCGAGCAGTACTTC. Its translation is CASSLDRATPEQYF.

The genes are TRBV20-1 and TRBJ2-3; the D gene is possibly TRBD1 (5 bases). Trimming took off 0 bases at V and 4 bases at J, with 14 bases between the two ends. The CDR3 has 15 residues. CDR1 is DFQATT, CDR2 SNEGSKA, per germline (reference sequence). DNA for the CDR3: TGCAGTGCTAGAGATGGGGCCCAGGGTTCAGATACGCAGTATTTT. Translated, it gives CSARDGAQGSDTQYF.

Only a few counts were recorded for this clonotype. The chain joins TRBV6-5 to TRBJ2-7; D is uncertain. Trimming left V 4 bases short and J 6 bases short, with 10 bases between. CDR1 and CDR2 (germline): MNHEY, SVGAGI. The CDR3 has 12 amino acids. DNA of the CDR3: TGTGCCAGCAGTTCTCCGACGGCCGAGCAGTACTTC. The encoded protein is CASSSPTAEQYF.

This clonotype was detected only a few times. V usage is TRBV20-1 and J usage is TRBJ2-7; TRBD2 aligns across 11 bases. The length of the CDR3 is 14 residues. Losses at the gene ends were 6 bases for V and 0 bases for J; bases not matched to a gene: 4. Germline V CDR1 and CDR2: DFQATT, SNEGSKA (reference sequence). CDR3 loop: CSAPSGGSSYEQYF. Written as DNA, the CDR3 is TGCAGTGCACCTAGCGGGGGGAGCTCCTACGAGCAGTACTTC.

V usage is TRBV3-1 and J usage is TRBJ2-7; the D gene is possibly TRBD2 (5 bases). The germline CDR1 and CDR2 sequences are LGHDT and YNNKEL (reference sequence). This CDR3 is 16 amino acids long. Between the trimmed V and J ends, which lost 0 bases and 2 bases, there was a span of 14 bases. The CDR3 region is CASSQERTLAPYEQYF. CDR3 sequence (DNA): TGTGCCAGCAGCCAAGAAAGGACTCTTGCTCCCTACGAGCAGTACTTC.

The chain links TRBV6-4 to TRBJ1-5; D remains ambiguous. Trimming left V 0 bases short and J 0 bases short, with 6 bases between. Germline V gene sequence: CDR1 MRHNA, CDR2 SNTAGT. The CDR3 spans 15 residues. The CDR3 DNA sequence: TGTGCCAGCAGTGACTCCGCAGGTAGCAATCAGCCCCAGCATTTT. As protein: CASSDSAGSNQPQHF.

The rearrangement links TRBV29-1 to TRBJ2-1; D perhaps matches TRBD1 (6 bases). Germline V gives CDR1 SQVTM, CDR2 ANQGSEA. This CDR3 spans 14 amino acids. V lost 2 bases to trimming and J lost 6 bases, with 14 bases between them. CDR3 bases: TGCAGCGTTGAAAGGGACATTTGGATCAATGAGCAGTTCTTC. Translating gives CSVERDIWINEQFF.

This clonotype has more than one count but fewer than ten. The CDR3 loop is CASSWDGGRQYNEQFF. The CDR3 nucleotides are TGTGCCAGCAGTTGGGACGGGGGACGGCAATACAATGAGCAGTTCTTC. The rearrangement joins TRBV6-2 or TRBV6-3 to TRBJ2-1; D possibly corresponds to TRBD2 (6 bases). CDR1 is MNHEY, CDR2 SVGEGT, per germline. This CDR3 spans 16 amino acids. Trimming cost V 4 bases and J 4 bases, with 17 bases left between them.

The chain carries TRBV7-3 and TRBJ2-1; 13 positions match TRBD2. The CDR3 is 16 residues long. CDR1 and CDR2 (germline): SGHTA, FQGTGA. Trimming removed 5 bases from V and 8 bases from J; junction bases left unmatched: 9. CDR3 coding DNA: TGTGCCAGCAGCCCTATCGGTACTAGCGGGAGGGATGAGCAGTTCTTC. It codes for CASSPIGTSGRDEQFF.

This clonotype has a handful of counts. This chain joins TRBV6-2 or TRBV6-3 and TRBJ2-1, with D tentatively TRBD1 or TRBD2 (7 bases each). This CDR3 spans 16 amino acids. The germline V and J ends were trimmed by 5 bases and 3 bases, with 17 bases remaining between them. In germline, CDR1 is MNHEY, CDR2 SVGEGT. CDR3 loop: CASSGTPGGVYNEQFF. The CDR3 DNA sequence: TGTGCCAGCAGTGGGACGCCAGGGGGGGTCTACAATGAGCAGTTCTTC.

This clonotype showed up just a few times. The chain recombines TRBV29-1 with TRBJ2-3; 15 bases match TRBD2. Germline assignment: CDR1 SQVTM and CDR2 ANQGSEA. V shed 6 bases, J shed 3 bases, and the junction held 7 bases outside the gene matches. The CDR3 loop spans 16 amino acids. The CDR3 spells CSVPSGTSGGTDTQYF. CDR3 DNA sequence: TGCAGCGTCCCCTCCGGGACTAGCGGGGGGACAGATACGCAGTATTTT.

This clonotype was picked up a small number of times. The chain couples TRBV18 to TRBJ2-7, with D tentatively TRBD2 (5 bases). Trimming pared 6 bases from V and 2 bases from J, leaving 11 bases between. The CDR3 is 13 amino acids. Germline V gene sequence: CDR1 KGHSH, CDR2 LQKENI. This CDR3 reads CASSERAPYEQYF. For the CDR3, the DNA is TGTGCCAGCTCCGAGAGGGCCCCCTACGAGCAGTACTTC.

This clonotype was observed at least ten times. V gene TRBV5-1 combines with J gene TRBJ2-1; D remains unclear. The germline V gene encodes CDR1 SGHRS and CDR2 YFSETQ. This CDR3 is built from 11 residues. V dropped 1 base and J dropped 9 bases, with 5 bases sitting between them. Here the CDR3 DNA reads TGCGCCAGCAGCTTGTTGGGTGAGCAGTTCTTC. This translates into CASSLLGEQFF.

This clonotype appeared a few times. This chain uses TRBV20-1 with TRBJ2-7; 12 nucleotides align to TRBD2. The length of the CDR3 is 15 residues. Trimming at V came to 3 bases and at J to 6 bases, leaving 9 bases not matched to a gene. Germline lookup yields CDR1 DFQATT and CDR2 SNEGSKA (reference sequence). CDR3 amino acids: CSASDSTSGSFEQYF. The CDR3 DNA reads TGCAGTGCTAGCGATTCGACTAGCGGGAGCTTCGAGCAGTACTTC.

As for this clonotype: One end of the junction fails to match germline, which may point to a read error. The chain links TRBV7-2 to TRBJ2-7; D is undetermined. This CDR3 has 12 amino acids. Germline V lookup: CDR1 SGHTA, CDR2 FQGNSA. CDR3 protein: CASSLRSSEQYF. CDR3 DNA sequence: TGTGCCAGCAGCTTACGGTCCTCCGAGCAGTACTTC. The whole variable domain, remainder taken from reference TRBV7-2 and TRBJ2-7, is GAGVSQSPSNKVTEKGKDVELRCDPISGHTALYWYRQSLGQGLEFLIYFQGNSAPDKSGLPSDRFSAERTGGSVSTLTIQRTQQEDSAVYLCASSLRSSEQYFGPGTRLTVT.

This clonotype showed up just a few times. V usage is TRBV11-2 and J usage is TRBJ2-3; D unresolved. V dropped 7 bases and J dropped 5 bases, with 10 bases sitting between them. CDR3 size: 12 residues. Germline V gives CDR1 SGHAT, CDR2 FQNNGV. CDR3 sequence reads: CASTYSGDTQYF. As DNA, the CDR3 is TGTGCCAGCACCTATTCGGGAGATACGCAGTATTTT. Looking up the rest from reference TRBV11-2 and TRBJ2-3 gives the full variable domain: EAGVAQSPRYKIIEKRQSVAFWCNPISGHATLYWYQQILGQGPKLLIQFQNNGVVDDSQLPKDRFSAERLKGVDSTLKIQPAKLEDSAVYLCASTYSGDTQYFGPGTRLTVL.

The chain has TRBV7-3 and TRBJ2-1; 11 bases match TRBD2. Trimming cost V 5 bases and J 7 bases; bases outside gene matches: 16. Germline lookup yields CDR1 SGHTA and CDR2 FQGTGA. The CDR3 has 18 residues. The CDR3 DNA reads TGTGCCAGCAGCCTCTCCAGCGTTAGCGGGAGGGCGGATAATGAGCAGTTCTTC. Protein sequence: CASSLSSVSGRADNEQFF.

The chain links TRBV24-1 to TRBJ1-1; TRBD1 might be the D (6 bases). Between the trimmed V and J ends, which lost 3 bases and 6 bases, there was a span of 13 bases. There are 14 residues in the CDR3. CDR1 is KGHDR, CDR2 SFDVKD, per germline. The CDR3 spells CATSDPTGNSEAFF. The DNA for the CDR3 is TGTGCCACCAGTGATCCGACAGGAAACTCTGAAGCTTTCTTT.

This clonotype turned up a few times. The genes are TRBV6-1 and TRBJ1-5; a weak D match, TRBD1 (5 bases). This CDR3 is built from 16 residues. Trimming took 4 bases from V and 6 from J, leaving 19 bases between them. CDR1 MNHNS and CDR2 SASEGT come from the germline V gene. The CDR3 nucleotides read TGTGCCAGCAGTGGGGCAGGGACCGTCTTGGGTCAGCCCCAGCATTTT. It translates to CASSGAGTVLGQPQHF.

This clonotype was observed once. This rearrangement joins TRBV6-1 to TRBJ1-2; 9 bases are a match to TRBD1. Germline V gives CDR1 MNHNS, CDR2 SASEGT. V dropped 1 base and J dropped 11; count of bases not matched to a gene: 11. The CDR3 totals 15 residues. CDR3 bases: TGTGCCAGCAGTGAAGAGGTCCGGACAGGGGTTAGTTACACCTTC. Protein sequence: CASSEEVRTGVSYTF.

The V call is TRBV27, the J call TRBJ1-6, with 7 bases lining up with TRBD1. The CDR3 extends over 15 amino acids. Trimming at V came to 8 bases and at J to 4 bases, leaving 8 bases not matched to a gene. Per germline, CDR1 MNHEY and CDR2 SMNVEV (reference sequence). The CDR3 DNA follows: TGTGCCAGCGGCAAGACAGGGTGGTATAATTCACCCCTCCACTTT. Its translation: CASGKTGWYNSPLHF.

There are many counts of this clonotype. The V and J genes are TRBV4-1 and TRBJ2-7; 13 bases are shared with TRBD2. V gave up 4 bases and J gave up 5 bases; unmatched junction bases: 5. This CDR3 contains 15 residues. Germline V gene lookup returns CDR1 MGHRA and CDR2 YSYEKL. The CDR3 DNA reads TGCGCCAGCAGCCCCCACGGACTAGCGGGGGACGAGCAGTACTTC. Translation gives CASSPHGLAGDEQYF.

This clonotype turned up a few times. The rearrangement uses TRBV7-8 and TRBJ1-2, with 8 bases identical to TRBD1. V shed 3 bases, J shed 0 bases, and the junction held 12 bases outside the gene matches. Per the germline V gene, CDR1 is SGHVS and CDR2 is FQNEAQ. This CDR3 has 18 amino acids. The CDR3 DNA reads TGTGCCAGCAGCTTCACCCGGACAGGGAGGTTATCTAACTATGGCTACACCTTC. This gives the protein CASSFTRTGRLSNYGYTF.

The genes are TRBV20-1 and TRBJ1-1, with D perhaps matching TRBD1 (6 bases). The CDR3 is 13 residues long. Trimming stripped 4 bases from V and 5 bases from J, with 14 bases between. Germline lookup yields CDR1 DFQATT and CDR2 SNEGSKA (reference sequence). CDR3: CSAMTGDLTEAFF. The CDR3 DNA follows: TGCAGTGCTATGACAGGAGACCTAACTGAAGCTTTCTTT.